The 16 T cell receptor beta chains in this list originate from one sample, sequenced in a study of vaccination and CD4 T cells after COVID-19. The Oncomine TCR Beta short-read assay was applied to DNA of cultured CD4+ T cells. One entry per CDR3 protein, called by TCRdb with MiXCR from the PCR reads. This table has roughly 8,400 distinct CDR3 sequences, around 45% appearing once. Treatment reported: approximately 9-day PBMC culture with coronavirus spike peptide pools or control peptides (ViraFEST assay). The unexposed donor's CD4+ T cells were collected before the COVID-19 pandemic (2011-2018). These receptors lack a known antigen. Sequencing used CD4+ T cells from blood, cultured in vitro. The receptors here all came from a human donor in good health.

The genes are TRBV10-3 and TRBJ1-2, with 7 bases that match TRBD1. The CDR3 loop spans 14 amino acids. Losses at the gene ends were 7 bases for V and 4 bases for J; bases not matched to a gene: 9. Germline values: CDR1 ENHRY, CDR2 SYGVKD. The CDR3 region has the DNA TGTGCCATCACCGGGAAGGGGGCGTTCTATGGCTACACCTTC. It codes for CAITGKGAFYGYTF.

This clonotype was picked up a small number of times. The chain couples TRBV20-1 to TRBJ1-1, with a possible D match to TRBD1 (6 bases). CDR1 and CDR2 (germline): DFQATT, SNEGSKA (reference sequence). V was clipped by 6 bases and J by 1 base, with 9 bases between them. The CDR3 consists of 12 residues. CDR3 protein: CSALGQNTEAFF. DNA for the CDR3: TGCAGTGCGTTGGGACAGAACACTGAAGCTTTCTTT.

The chain joins TRBV20-1 to TRBJ2-1; 8 bases fit TRBD2. V shed 6 bases, J shed 6 bases, and the junction held 7 bases outside the gene matches. The V gene's germline CDR1 is DFQATT and CDR2 SNEGSKA (reference sequence). The CDR3 is 13 residues long. The CDR3 protein is CSAWTGGVNEQFF. The CDR3 DNA reads TGCAGTGCCTGGACGGGAGGGGTCAATGAGCAGTTCTTC.

The gene calls are TRBV6-1 and TRBJ2-7, with 8 bases fitting TRBD2. Trimming removed 7 bases from V and 3 bases from J; junction bases left unmatched: 8. From germline, CDR1 is MNHNS and CDR2 SASEGT. CDR3 size: 14 residues. The DNA of the CDR3 is TGTGCCAGCATCAGGCTCGGGGGGGGCTACGAGCAGTACTTC. It specifies CASIRLGGGYEQYF.

The chain has TRBV19 and TRBJ1-2, with TRBD1 matching over 8 bases. The germline gives CDR1 LNHDA, CDR2 SQIVND (reference sequence). V lost 4 bases and J lost 4; bases outside the gene matches: 5. This CDR3 has 14 residues. This CDR3 reads CASSTLDRGYGYTF. The CDR3 coding sequence is TGTGCCAGTAGTACCCTAGACAGGGGCTATGGCTACACCTTC.

This clonotype occurred a few times. The rearrangement uses TRBV7-4 and TRBJ1-6; perhaps TRBD1 as D (5 bases). The germline V gene has CDR1 SGHVT and CDR2 SQSDAQ. The CDR3 spans 12 residues. Between the trimmed V and J ends, which lost 5 bases and 10 bases, there was a span of 9 bases. The CDR3 nucleotides read TGTGCCAGCAGCCAAGGGGAATCACCCCTCCACTTT. Its protein product is CASSQGESPLHF.

The V gene is TRBV6-2 or TRBV6-3, the J gene TRBJ1-5, with 7 bases fitting TRBD1. CDR1 and CDR2 from the germline V gene are MNHEY and SVGEGT. J was trimmed by 6 bases and V by 0 bases; bases with no gene match: 2. This CDR3 comprises 14 residues. The CDR3 here is CASSYSDRFQPQHF. The DNA for the CDR3 is TGTGCCAGCAGTTACTCGGACAGGTTTCAGCCCCAGCATTTT.

The CDR3, as DNA: TGTGCCTGGATCCGGGACAAATCTTTTAACTATGGCTACACCTTC. It yields the protein CAWIRDKSFNYGYTF. The rearrangement uses TRBV30 and TRBJ1-2; perhaps TRBD1 as D (6 bases). Trimming stripped 4 bases from V and 1 base from J, with 16 bases between. CDR3 length: 15 residues. Germline V CDR1 and CDR2: GTSNPN, SVGIG (reference sequence).

The V and J genes are TRBV7-9 and TRBJ1-2; D is unresolved. Germline V CDR1 and CDR2: SEHNR, FQNEAQ (reference sequence). The V end was cut by 5 bases, the J end by 3 bases, with 10 bases between. The CDR3 runs to 13 residues. The CDR3 reads CASSPNGYYGYTF. As DNA, the CDR3 is TGTGCCAGCAGCCCCAACGGCTACTATGGCTACACCTTC.

J is TRBJ2-5 and V is TRBV23-1, with D perhaps TRBD2 (5 bases). TRBV23-1 is flagged as an ORF with uncertain function. CDR3 length: 18 residues. The V gene lost 1 base and the J gene lost 2 bases, with 20 bases spanning the gap. The CDR3 nucleotides are TGCGCCAGCAGTCAATTGTCGGGCGCCCGGTGGGAGCAAGAGACCCAGTACTTC. Translating gives CASSQLSGARWEQETQYF.

The genes are TRBV19 and TRBJ1-1, with D maybe TRBD1 (5 bases). The CDR3 spans 14 residues. The V gene lost 0 bases and the J gene lost 3 bases, with 8 bases spanning the gap. The germline CDR1 and CDR2 sequences are LNHDA and SQIVND (reference sequence). The CDR3, as DNA: TGTGCCAGTAGTATAGACGACAGTTACACTGAAGCTTTCTTT. Protein sequence: CASSIDDSYTEAFF.

By sample share, this clonotype is medium-sized. The chain has TRBV15 and TRBJ2-1, with a weak D call TRBD2 (6 bases). This CDR3 is 14 amino acids long. CDR1 LNHNV and CDR2 YYDKDF come from the germline V gene (reference sequence). The V end lost 0 bases, the J end lost 5 bases, and 8 bases lay between the germline ends. The CDR3 protein is CATSRDGGNNEQFF. CDR3 sequence (DNA): TGTGCCACCAGCAGAGATGGCGGGAACAATGAGCAGTTCTTC.

The chain uses TRBV5-4 and TRBJ2-2, with D perhaps being TRBD1 or TRBD2 (6 bases each). Trimming stripped 0 bases from V and 7 bases from J, with 13 bases between. The CDR3 length is 15 residues. Germline CDR1 reads SGHNT; CDR2 reads YYREEE (reference sequence). The CDR3 loop reads CASSLVGGRNGELFF. The CDR3 DNA follows: TGTGCCAGCAGCTTGGTAGGGGGGCGGAACGGGGAGCTGTTTTTT.

The CDR3 sequence: CGAVSGSTGELFF. The DNA for the CDR3 is TGCGGCGCCGTCAGCGGGAGTACCGGGGAGCTGTTTTTT. The chain recombines TRBV20-1 with TRBJ2-2; 8 bases map to TRBD2. Per germline, CDR1 DFQATT and CDR2 SNEGSKA (reference sequence). This CDR3 is 13 amino acids long.

V and J are TRBV7-8 and TRBJ2-4; D may correspond to TRBD1 or TRBD2 (6 bases each). Per germline, CDR1 SGHVS and CDR2 FQNEAQ. This CDR3 comprises 15 residues. The ends were cut back, 3 bases at V and 6 bases at J, with 15 bases in the middle. The CDR3 DNA follows: TGTGCCAGCAGCTTTGGAGGGGGAGCCGGAAACATTCAGTACTTC. This gives the protein CASSFGGGAGNIQYF.

This clonotype has just a few counts. The CDR3 is CATSRDGGLTEGGYTF. CDR3 DNA: TGTGCCACCAGCAGAGATGGAGGACTGACCGAGGGTGGCTACACCTTC. The chain employs TRBV15 and TRBJ1-2; no firm D call. The CDR3 is 16 residues long. V lost 0 bases and J lost 7, with 18 bases in between. CDR1 is LNHNV, CDR2 YYDKDF, per germline (reference sequence).